A selection of T cell receptor beta chains follows, all from one sample in a study of radiation and T cells in renal cell carcinoma. The assay was immunoSEQ multiplex PCR, and TCRdb's table has in-frame clones only and misses some. The sample records 100,000 to 150,000 clones, 81% being singletons. This specimen consisted of blood, obtained from a patient whose treatment included radiotherapy and nephrectomy. The receptors here all came from a man aged 50 or older with renal cell carcinoma. Both conserved end residues are part of each CDR3. Fields, in order: D gene, V gene, clone size, J gene, CDR3 protein. The D gene is left open where the match is weak. Where a row states a size, it is once, few, many or the class of an expanded clone; other rows omit it.

NA,TRBV7-2,NA,TRBJ2-5,CASSLRKPEETQYF
NA,TRBV7-2,NA,TRBJ2-1,CASSLGGMGTYNEQFF
NA,TRBV19,NA,TRBJ1-6,CASSIQINNSPLHF
TRBD2,TRBV25-1,NA,TRBJ2-7,CASKGQTDSGRDEQYF
TRBD1,TRBV6-1,NA,TRBJ1-4,CASAGTGYEDEKLFF
TRBD2,TRBV30,NA,TRBJ2-5,CAWSASAGGETQYF
TRBD1,TRBV27,NA,TRBJ1-2,CASSTGGNYGYTF
NA,TRBV7-2,NA,TRBJ1-5,CASSLVGAQGQPQHF
TRBD1,TRBV5-1,NA,TRBJ1-2,CASSSSSGGSYGYTF
NA,TRBV2,NA,TRBJ2-1,CASSAGDEQFF
NA,TRBV29-1,NA,TRBJ2-6,CSAYGGANVLTF
NA,TRBV28,NA,TRBJ2-7,CASSFGTFETAYF
NA,TRBV19,many,TRBJ2-6,CASRTTGSGANVLTF